The clone carrying this TCR beta chain was counted at least ten times. This sample stems from a study of neurological immune-mediated disorders. The CDR3 runs 16 residues. Germline V gene sequence: CDR1 SGHTA, CDR2 FQGNSA. V lost 8 bases and J lost 0, with 14 bases in between. Over 200 million TCR-beta sequences from 15-18 subjects were obtained in each sequencing run. TCRdb processed the 5' RACE reads anew with MiXCR; each CDR3 protein has one entry. The data contain about 70,000 distinct CDR3 sequences, about 3% of them seen just once; the ten biggest clones take up roughly 5.2%. V is TRBV7-2 and J is TRBJ2-6; no definite D call. What was sequenced was PBMCs. The receptor comes from a woman aged 45-60 years with multiple sclerosis. The CDR3 sequence is CASYKTELSGANVLTF. The CDR3 DNA reads as TGTGCCAGCTACAAGACCGAACTCTCTGGGGCCAACGTCCTGACTTTC. Full variable domain (outside the CDR3, taken from reference TRBV7-2 and TRBJ2-6): GAGVSQSPSNKVTEKGKDVELRCDPISGHTALYWYRQSLGQGLEFLIYFQGNSAPDKSGLPSDRFSAERTGGSVSTLTIQRTQQEDSAVYLCASYKTELSGANVLTFGAGSRLTVL.